Each of the 20 T cell receptor beta chains below was sequenced from the same sample in a study of blood T cell repertoires in COVID-19. Generated by immunoSEQ multiplex PCR, the TCRdb table keeps only in-frame clones and is missing some. The sample has about 400,000 clones, 88% seen once. The sample comprised PBMCs or T cells enriched from blood (not recorded which). All receptors come from a woman aged 40 to 50 with acute COVID-19.

The chain joins TRBV3-1 (or the pseudogene TRBV3-2) to TRBJ1-2; the D is unclear. V shed 1 base and J shed 0 bases, with 12 bases lying between them. The CDR3 length is 16 residues. In germline, CDR1 is LGHDT, CDR2 YNNKEL (reference sequence). The CDR3 DNA sequence: TGTGCCAGCAGCCAAGGCTTGCCCCTAGCTAACTATGGCTACACCTTC. This translates into CASSQGLPLANYGYTF.

The chain links TRBV18 to TRBJ1-2; no firm D call. Trimming took off 4 bases at V and 4 bases at J, with 13 bases between the two ends. This CDR3 comprises 14 residues. Germline-derived CDR1 and CDR2 are KGHSH and LQKENI. As DNA, the CDR3 is TGTGCCAGCTCACTCGCCCGGGAGGTCTATGGCTACACCTTC. It specifies CASSLAREVYGYTF.

This chain joins TRBV6-8 and TRBJ2-1, with TRBD2 matching over 8 bases. Unmatched junction bases numbered 14, after V lost 7 bases and J lost 6 bases. Germline CDR1 and CDR2: MNHGY and SAAAGT. CDR3 length: 16 amino acids. For the CDR3, the DNA is TGTGCCAGCACGGATAGCGGGGTTGTTCGGCGCAATGAGCAGTTCTTC. Protein product: CASTDSGVVRRNEQFF.

The rearrangement joins TRBV4-2 to TRBJ2-7; D perhaps matches TRBD1 (6 bases). This CDR3 comprises 16 residues. CDR1 and CDR2 from the germline V gene are LGHNA and YNFKEQ. The V and J ends lost 0 bases and 4 bases respectively, with 16 bases between them. This CDR3 reads CASSQDPLAGVYEQYF. CDR3 sequence (DNA): TGTGCCAGCAGCCAAGACCCGTTGGCAGGGGTGTACGAGCAGTACTTC.

This rearrangement joins TRBV27 to TRBJ2-1, with D possibly matching TRBD1 (6 bases). Germline CDR1 reads MNHEY; CDR2 reads SMNVEV (reference sequence). The length of the CDR3 is 15 residues. Trimming shortened V by 2 bases and J by 0 bases, and 8 bases separated the two germline ends. CDR3 sequence: CASSLHRDSYNEQFF. CDR3 in DNA: TGTGCCAGCAGTTTACACAGGGACTCCTACAATGAGCAGTTCTTC.

The chain recombines TRBV9 with TRBJ2-2, with D perhaps TRBD2 (6 bases). The V and J ends lost 5 bases and 5 bases respectively, with 13 bases between them. The CDR3 runs to 14 residues. Germline assignment: CDR1 SGDLS and CDR2 YYNGEE. The CDR3 sequence is CASRGTAGTGELFF. In nucleotides, the CDR3 is TGTGCCAGCAGGGGCACCGCGGGGACCGGGGAGCTGTTTTTT. The full variable domain, rest sourced from reference TRBV9 and TRBJ2-2, is DSGVTQTPKHLITATGQRVTLRCSPRSGDLSVYWYQQSLDQGLQFLIQYYNGEERAKGNILERFSAQQFPDLHSELNLSSLELGDSALYFCASRGTAGTGELFFGEGSRLTVL.

The rearrangement uses TRBV10-2 and TRBJ2-7, with 9 bases matching TRBD2. Germline values: CDR1 WSHSY, CDR2 SAAADI. CDR3 size: 13 residues. With V trimmed by 7 bases and J by 3 bases, 4 bases remained unmatched. The CDR3 here is CASTERGDYEQYF. The DNA of the CDR3 is TGCGCCAGCACCGAGCGGGGGGACTACGAGCAGTACTTC.

This clone was detected only once. The rearrangement joins TRBV5-1 to TRBJ1-1, with D unclear. V was trimmed by 0 bases and J by 3 bases, leaving 9 bases between them. The CDR3 length is 14 residues. Looked up from germline, CDR1 is SGHRS and CDR2 is YFSETQ. CDR3 in amino acids: CASSLADIYTEAFF. The CDR3 DNA reads TGCGCCAGCAGCTTGGCCGACATCTACACTGAAGCTTTCTTT.

The chain carries TRBV29-1 and TRBJ1-5; a possible D gene is TRBD1 (5 bases). The V gene lost 4 bases and the J gene lost 0 bases, with 10 bases spanning the gap. This CDR3 region has 14 residues. Germline V lookup: CDR1 SQVTM, CDR2 ANQGSEA. CDR3 bases: TGCAGCGTTGCAGACAGAAATAGCAATCAGCCCCAGCATTTT. Translating gives CSVADRNSNQPQHF. Complete variable domain (other parts from reference TRBV29-1 and TRBJ1-5): SAVISQKPSRDICQRGTSLTIQCQVDSQVTMMFWYRQQPGQSLTLIATANQGSEATYESGFVIDKFPISRPNLTFSTLTVSNMSPEDSSIYLCSVADRNSNQPQHFGDGTRLSIL.

V usage is TRBV5-1 and J usage is TRBJ1-1, with a weak D call TRBD1 (5 bases). Germline V CDR1 and CDR2: SGHRS, YFSETQ. This CDR3 comprises 15 residues. The V end lost 1 base, the J end lost 1 base, and 11 bases lay between the germline ends. The CDR3 DNA reads TGCGCCAGCAGCTTGTATGGGCAGGGGAACACTGAAGCTTTCTTT. It is translated as CASSLYGQGNTEAFF. The variable domain in full, completed from reference TRBV5-1 and TRBJ1-1, reads KAGVTQTPRYLIKTRGQQVTLSCSPISGHRSVSWYQQTPGQGLQFLFEYFSETQRNKGNFPGRFSGRQFSNSRSEMNVSTLELGDSALYLCASSLYGQGNTEAFFGQGTRLTVV.

This chain connects TRBV30 to TRBJ2-1; 8 bases match TRBD1. The germline V gene has CDR1 GTSNPN and CDR2 SVGIG (reference sequence). CDR3 length: 14 amino acids. The V and J ends lost 2 bases and 3 bases, in that order; junction bases with no gene match: 3. The CDR3 DNA sequence: TGTGCCTGGAGTCTGGACAGGGTCTACAATGAGCAGTTCTTC. It codes for CAWSLDRVYNEQFF.

This clone was seen more than once but under ten times. The chain uses TRBV2 and TRBJ1-4, with TRBD1 matching 12 bases. V gave up 6 bases and J gave up 6 bases; unmatched junction bases: 5. The CDR3 has 15 amino acids. Per germline, CDR1 SNHLY and CDR2 FYNNEI. CDR3 coding DNA: TGTGCCAGCAGACCGGGGACAGGGGGCTATGAAAAACTGTTTTTT. As protein: CASRPGTGGYEKLFF. Drawing the rest from reference TRBV2 and TRBJ1-4, the complete variable domain is EPEVTQTPSHQVTQMGQEVILRCVPISNHLYFYWYRQILGQKVEFLVSFYNNEISEKSEIFDDQFSVERPDGSNFTLKIRSTKLEDSAMYFCASRPGTGGYEKLFFGSGTQLSVL.

The chain carries TRBV7-9 and TRBJ1-2; 7 positions agree with TRBD1. The germline gives CDR1 SEHNR, CDR2 FQNEAQ (reference sequence). V gave up 6 bases and J gave up 6 bases; unmatched junction bases: 10. CDR3 length equals 14 residues. CDR3 in DNA: TGTGCCAGCAGGGGGAACAGGGGATGGGATGGCTACACCTTC. It is translated as CASRGNRGWDGYTF.

The chain has TRBV9 and TRBJ2-2; D unresolved. With 4 bases removed from V and 8 bases from J, the gap between germline ends came to 12 bases. Germline CDR1 reads SGDLS; CDR2 reads YYNGEE. This CDR3 has 13 residues. The DNA of the CDR3 is TGTGCCAGCAGCTCCCGAGACTGGGGGGAGCTGTTTTTT. It translates to CASSSRDWGELFF.

In regard to this clone: Other nucleotide sequences from this sample produce the same CDR3. This chain joins TRBV6-5 and TRBJ2-1, with 7 bases fitting TRBD1. The junction had 3 bases not matched to a gene; V was cut back by 5 bases and J by 2 bases. The germline V gene encodes CDR1 MNHEY and CDR2 SVGAGI. This CDR3 region has 14 residues. CDR3 bases: TGTGCCAGCAGTCGACAGGGCCCCTACAATGAGCAGTTCTTC. This encodes CASSRQGPYNEQFF.

The chain is built from TRBV5-1 and TRBJ2-1; D possibly corresponds to TRBD1 (5 bases). V shed 1 base and J shed 2 bases, with 16 bases lying between them. The CDR3 loop spans 17 amino acids. Germline V gene lookup returns CDR1 SGHRS and CDR2 YFSETQ. In nucleotides, the CDR3 is TGCGCCAGCAGCTTGACAAGGGGCCTCGACACCTACAATGAGCAGTTCTTC. It is translated as CASSLTRGLDTYNEQFF. The full variable domain, in which reference TRBV5-1 and TRBJ2-1 provide the parts outside the CDR3, is KAGVTQTPRYLIKTRGQQVTLSCSPISGHRSVSWYQQTPGQGLQFLFEYFSETQRNKGNFPGRFSGRQFSNSRSEMNVSTLELGDSALYLCASSLTRGLDTYNEQFFGPGTRLTVL.

The genes are TRBV7-9 and TRBJ1-2; TRBD1 aligns across 9 bases. Germline V gene sequence: CDR1 SEHNR, CDR2 FQNEAQ (reference sequence). This CDR3 is built from 15 residues. The trim removed 5 bases at V and 0 bases at J, leaving 4 bases unmatched. CDR3 region: CASSPGDRANYGYTF. Here the CDR3 DNA reads TGTGCCAGCAGCCCCGGGGACAGGGCTAACTATGGCTACACCTTC.

The chain recombines TRBV11-2 with TRBJ2-7; no firm D call. The CDR3 length is 14 residues. CDR1 and CDR2 (germline): SGHAT, FQNNGV. Trimming took off 4 bases at V and 3 bases at J, with 13 bases between the two ends. CDR3 in amino acids: CASSSTKDNYEQYF. The DNA for the CDR3 is TGTGCCAGCAGCTCAACAAAAGACAACTACGAGCAGTACTTC.

The rearrangement uses TRBV29-1 and TRBJ2-5; tentatively, D is TRBD2 (6 bases). CDR1 SQVTM and CDR2 ANQGSEA come from the germline V gene. Trimming cost V 7 bases and J 5 bases, with 14 bases left between them. The CDR3 extends over 12 amino acids. This CDR3 is CSACGDSETQYF. Here the CDR3 DNA reads TGCAGCGCGTGCGGGGACTCTGAGACCCAGTACTTC.

V is TRBV4-1 and J is TRBJ1-5, with 10 nucleotides matching TRBD1. V gave up 3 bases and J gave up 7 bases; unmatched junction bases: 12. Germline V lookup: CDR1 MGHRA, CDR2 YSYEKL. The CDR3 contains 17 residues. Here the CDR3 reads CASSQAPDRGLFQPQHF. The CDR3 DNA sequence: TGCGCCAGCAGCCAGGCACCCGACAGGGGGCTCTTCCAGCCCCAGCATTTT.